Presented here are 18 T cell receptor beta chains from one specimen sequenced in a study of PD-1 blockade in classical Hodgkin lymphoma. The patients all showed relapse after autologous stem cell transplantation, while their brentuximab vedotin exposure varied. Only in-frame clones appear in the TCRdb table, and some are missing; sequencing was by immunoSEQ multiplex PCR. The sample yields tens of thousands of clones, about 91% seen once. The specimen was peripheral blood mononuclear cells (PBMCs), collected before the second cycle of nivolumab. The origin of the receptors is a human donor with classical Hodgkin lymphoma.

The J gene is TRBJ1-4, the V gene TRBV6-4, with D maybe TRBD1 (5 bases). V shed 4 bases and J shed 10 bases, with 13 bases lying between them. CDR1 MRHNA and CDR2 SNTAGT come from the germline V gene. The CDR3 extends over 13 amino acids. The CDR3 DNA sequence: TGTGCCAGCAGTGCGGCAGGGAGTCGAAAACTGTTTTTT. Its protein product is CASSAAGSRKLFF.

Judged by abundance, this clone is medium-sized. The J gene is TRBJ1-2, the V gene TRBV5-1, with unresolved D. Trimming removed 4 bases from V and 6 bases from J, with 13 bases in between. Germline V CDR1 and CDR2: SGHRS, YFSETQ. The CDR3 spans 13 residues. The DNA for the CDR3 is TGCGCCAGCAGCCCCTCCCCCTTGGATGGCTACACCTTC. Its protein product is CASSPSPLDGYTF.

The V and J genes are TRBV19 and TRBJ1-4; 7 bases are a match to TRBD1. CDR3 length: 15 amino acids. With 3 bases clipped from V and 8 bases from J, the junction kept 9 bases outside the gene matches. CDR1 and CDR2 (germline): LNHDA, SQIVND (reference sequence). In nucleotides, the CDR3 is TGTGCCAGTAGTATGCGAGAGACAGGGCGAGAAAAACTGTTTTTT. Translated: CASSMRETGREKLFF.

This rearrangement joins TRBV13 to TRBJ2-1, with 9 bases matching TRBD2. The CDR3 is 17 amino acids. V shed 5 bases and J 8 bases; nucleotides not matched to a gene: 16. Germline V lookup: CDR1 PRHDT, CDR2 FYEKMQ (reference sequence). In DNA, the CDR3 is TGTGCCAGCAGCCGATTATTAGCGGGAGCTGAGGGGGATGAGCAGTTCTTC. Its translation: CASSRLLAGAEGDEQFF.

The chain combines TRBV5-4 with TRBJ2-3, with D uncertain. V was shortened by 5 bases and J by 2 bases, with 18 bases between the two germline ends. There are 16 residues in the CDR3. The germline V gene encodes CDR1 SGHNT and CDR2 YYREEE (reference sequence). In nucleotides, the CDR3 is TGTGCCAGCAGTTCTCCGTCTATACCCTCCACAGATACGCAGTATTTT. Its translation is CASSSPSIPSTDTQYF. The full variable domain, its missing parts supplied by reference TRBV5-4 and TRBJ2-3, is ETGVTQSPTHLIKTRGQQVTLRCSSQSGHNTVSWYQQALGQGPQFIFQYYREEENGRGNFPPRFSGLQFPNYSSELNVNALELDDSALYLCASSSPSIPSTDTQYFGPGTRLTVL.

The rearrangement links TRBV9 to TRBJ1-2; TRBD1 might be the D (6 bases). This CDR3 spans 14 amino acids. The germline CDR1 and CDR2 sequences are SGDLS and YYNGEE. V lost 8 bases and J lost 4, with 18 bases in between. CDR3 amino acids: CASSSGGAGYGYTF. The CDR3 nucleotides are TGTGCCAGTTCGTCGGGGGGCGCGGGCTATGGCTACACCTTC. Full variable domain (remainder filled in from reference TRBV9 and TRBJ1-2): DSGVTQTPKHLITATGQRVTLRCSPRSGDLSVYWYQQSLDQGLQFLIQYYNGEERAKGNILERFSAQQFPDLHSELNLSSLELGDSALYFCASSSGGAGYGYTFGSGTRLTVV.

The chain is built from TRBV5-6 and TRBJ2-7; D perhaps matches TRBD1 (6 bases). The CDR3 runs 15 residues. Germline lookup yields CDR1 SGHDT and CDR2 YYEEEE. Trimming took 6 bases from V and 3 from J, leaving 19 bases between them. This CDR3 reads CASKIHPRQDYEQYF. The CDR3, as DNA: TGTGCCAGCAAAATACACCCTCGACAGGACTACGAGCAGTACTTC.

The V call is TRBV5-6, the J call TRBJ1-5; D gene unclear. Germline V gene data show CDR1 as SGHDT and CDR2 as YYEEEE. The length of the CDR3 is 12 residues. The V end lost 4 bases, the J end lost 4 bases, and 6 bases lay between the germline ends. The CDR3 sequence: CASSPENQPQHF. CDR3 nucleotides: TGTGCCAGCAGCCCGGAGAATCAGCCCCAGCATTTT. Supplemented by reference TRBV5-6 and TRBJ1-5, the full variable domain reads DAGVTQSPTHLIKTRGQQVTLRCSPKSGHDTVSWYQQALGQGPQFIFQYYEEEERQRGNFPDRFSGHQFPNYSSELNVNALLLGDSALYLCASSPENQPQHFGDGTRLSIL.

This clone is a singleton in its sample. The chain recombines TRBV5-1 with TRBJ2-3; the match to TRBD1 covers 7 bases. The CDR3 is 14 amino acids. Trimming cost V 0 bases and J 3 bases; bases outside gene matches: 1. The V gene's germline CDR1 is SGHRS and CDR2 YFSETQ. This CDR3 is CASSLGRGTDTQYF. The CDR3 nucleotides are TGCGCCAGCAGCTTGGGCAGGGGGACAGATACGCAGTATTTT.

The V gene is TRBV30, the J gene TRBJ2-3, with D possibly TRBD1 on 6 matching bases. This CDR3 region has 16 residues. Germline CDR1 reads GTSNPN; CDR2 reads SVGIG (reference sequence). The germline V and J ends were trimmed by 4 bases and 2 bases, with 19 bases remaining between them. CDR3 protein: CAWKGVGVPPTDTQYF. CDR3 DNA: TGTGCCTGGAAGGGGGTTGGTGTACCGCCCACAGATACGCAGTATTTT. Combining the CDR3 with reference TRBV30 and TRBJ2-3 gives the whole variable domain SQTIHQWPATLVQPVGSPLSLECTVEGTSNPNLYWYRQAAGRGLQLLFYSVGIGQISSEVPQNLSASRPQDRQFILSSKKLLLSDSGFYLCAWKGVGVPPTDTQYFGPGTRLTVL.

The J gene is TRBJ1-5, the V gene TRBV7-9, with TRBD1 identical over 7 bases. The CDR3 runs 13 residues. V gave up 6 bases and J gave up 4 bases; unmatched junction bases: 3. CDR1 is SEHNR and CDR2 is FQNEAQ in the germline V gene (reference sequence). Written as DNA, the CDR3 is TGTGCCAGCAGTACAGGGGAGAATCAGCCCCAGCATTTT. This translates into CASSTGENQPQHF.

The genes are TRBV11-2 and TRBJ2-6, with D unclear. With 5 bases removed from V and 4 bases from J, the gap between germline ends came to 9 bases. The CDR3 length is 14 residues. The germline CDR1 and CDR2 sequences are SGHAT and FQNNGV. CDR3 coding DNA: TGTGCCAGCAGCCTCTTCCCCGGGGCCAACGTCCTGACTTTC. This encodes CASSLFPGANVLTF.

This clone appeared a single time. J is TRBJ2-7 and V is TRBV11-1; TRBD2 aligns across 12 bases. CDR3 size: 16 residues. Germline loops: CDR1 SGHAT, CDR2 FQDESV (reference sequence). The J segment lost 3 bases and the V segment lost 3 bases, leaving 6 bases of the junction unmatched. CDR3 nucleotides: TGTGCCAGCAGCTTTAGACTAGCGGGGGAGGACTACGAGCAGTACTTC. Amino acid sequence: CASSFRLAGEDYEQYF.

The chain links TRBV25-1 to TRBJ2-3; 7 bases agree with TRBD1. Germline lookup yields CDR1 MGHDK and CDR2 SYGVNS. The CDR3 loop spans 13 amino acids. Unmatched junction bases numbered 5, after V lost 1 base and J lost 10 bases. The CDR3 sequence is CASSEFLQGSQYF. DNA of the CDR3: TGTGCCAGCAGTGAATTTCTACAGGGGTCGCAGTATTTT.

The V call is TRBV5-1, the J call TRBJ1-1, with 7 nucleotides matching TRBD1. This CDR3 comprises 13 residues. J lost 6 bases, V lost 2 bases, and 4 bases had no gene match. The germline V gene encodes CDR1 SGHRS and CDR2 YFSETQ. The CDR3 DNA reads as TGCGCCAGCAGCTTACGACAGGGAGCTGAAGCTTTCTTT. Its translation: CASSLRQGAEAFF.

The rearrangement uses TRBV6-4 and TRBJ2-2, with no clear D. The CDR3 is made up of 13 amino acids. Per germline, CDR1 MRHNA and CDR2 SNTAGT. V lost 0 bases to trimming and J lost 4 bases, with 3 bases between them. The CDR3 is CASSDSSTGELFF. The CDR3 DNA reads as TGTGCCAGCAGTGACTCTAGCACCGGGGAGCTGTTTTTT.

The chain carries TRBV27 and TRBJ2-2, with unresolved D. Germline V gene sequence: CDR1 MNHEY, CDR2 SMNVEV (reference sequence). This CDR3 spans 16 amino acids. The V end was cut by 3 bases, the J end by 4 bases, with 15 bases between. The CDR3 spells CASSFYASLITGELFF. CDR3 nucleotide sequence: TGTGCCAGCAGTTTTTACGCCTCCTTAATCACCGGGGAGCTGTTTTTT.

The chain recombines TRBV11-1 with TRBJ1-2, with D possibly matching TRBD1 (6 bases). Trimming removed 5 bases at V and 0 bases at J, with 19 bases between. The CDR3 totals 17 residues. CDR1 and CDR2 from the germline V gene are SGHAT and FQDESV (reference sequence). The CDR3 sequence: CASSPTDRYLANYGYTF. In DNA, the CDR3 is TGTGCCAGCAGCCCGACGGACAGATACCTAGCTAACTATGGCTACACCTTC.